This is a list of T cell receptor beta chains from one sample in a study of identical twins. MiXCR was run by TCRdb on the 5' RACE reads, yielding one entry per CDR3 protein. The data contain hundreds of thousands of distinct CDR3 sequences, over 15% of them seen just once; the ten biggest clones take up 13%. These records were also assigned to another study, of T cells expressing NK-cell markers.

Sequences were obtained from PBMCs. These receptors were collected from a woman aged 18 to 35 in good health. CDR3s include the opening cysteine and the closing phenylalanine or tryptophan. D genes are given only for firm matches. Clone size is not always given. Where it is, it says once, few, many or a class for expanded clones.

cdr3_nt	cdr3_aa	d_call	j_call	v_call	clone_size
TGTGCCAGTAGACAGGGGACCTTCTCTGGAAACACCATATATTTT	CASRQGTFSGNTIYF	TRBD1	TRBJ1-3	TRBV6-1	few
TGTGCCAGCAGCTTTGACGCTACCGGATACGAGCAGTACTTC	CASSFDATGYEQYF	-	TRBJ2-7	TRBV5-6	few
TGTGCCAGCAGTTCTCGGGTGGGTTTAGGGGACAGGGGCTACGAGCAGTACTTC	CASSSRVGLGDRGYEQYF	TRBD1	TRBJ2-7	TRBV11-2	-
TGTGCCAGCAGCACGCGGGGGGATACGCAGTATTTT	CASSTRGDTQYF	TRBD2	TRBJ2-3	TRBV9	few
TGTGCCAGCATGAGGGGGGGCCGAGGCACAGATACGCAGTATTTT	CASMRGGRGTDTQYF	-	TRBJ2-3	TRBV12-3/TRBV12-4	-
TGCAGTGCTCCGCTTCTAGCGGGAGGGGGTGAGCAGTTCTTC	CSAPLLAGGGEQFF	TRBD2	TRBJ2-1	TRBV20-1	-
TGTGCCAGCAGTTACAGGAAGCCTCATTCCTACGAGCAGTACTTC	CASSYRKPHSYEQYF	-	TRBJ2-7	TRBV6-2/TRBV6-3	-
TGTGCCAGCAGCTTGAACCGGGGCGAGAGGCCCCTCCACTTT	CASSLNRGERPLHF	-	TRBJ1-6	TRBV5-6	many
TGCAGTGCCCTCAGCCACGGGGGGCATAATGAGCAGTTCTTC	CSALSHGGHNEQFF	-	TRBJ2-1	TRBV20-1	-
TGCAGTGCTACCCTAACGGCTGCCGGGGACGAGCAGTACTTC	CSATLTAAGDEQYF	-	TRBJ2-7	TRBV20-1	-
TGTGCCATCAGTGATCGGACAGAGCCTACTAACTATGGCTACACCTTC	CAISDRTEPTNYGYTF	-	TRBJ1-2	TRBV10-3	few